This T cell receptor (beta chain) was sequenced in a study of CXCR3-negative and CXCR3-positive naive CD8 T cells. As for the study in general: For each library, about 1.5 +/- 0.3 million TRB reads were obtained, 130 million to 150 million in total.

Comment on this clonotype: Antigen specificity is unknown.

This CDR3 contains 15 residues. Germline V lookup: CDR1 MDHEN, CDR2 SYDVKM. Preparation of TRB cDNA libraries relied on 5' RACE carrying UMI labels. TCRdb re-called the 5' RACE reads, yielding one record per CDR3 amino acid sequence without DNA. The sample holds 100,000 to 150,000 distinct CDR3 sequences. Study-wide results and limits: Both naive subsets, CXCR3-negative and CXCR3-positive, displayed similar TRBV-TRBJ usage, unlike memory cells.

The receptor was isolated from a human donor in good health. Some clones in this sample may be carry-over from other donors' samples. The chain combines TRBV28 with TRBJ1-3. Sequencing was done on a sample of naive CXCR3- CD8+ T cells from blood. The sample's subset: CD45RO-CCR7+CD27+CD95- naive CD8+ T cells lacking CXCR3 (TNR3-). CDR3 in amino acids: CASYSGSLTGNTIYF.